Following are 28 T cell receptor beta chains from one sample sequenced in a study of T cells in narcolepsy. Some clones are missing from TCRdb's copy, which holds only in-frame ones; the method was immunoSEQ multiplex PCR. The table has about 32,000 clones, around three quarters seen once. Material: memory (CD45RA-) CD4+ T cells from blood. Receptors were obtained from a human donor in good health.

The chain has TRBV6-1 and TRBJ2-1; 9 bases agree with TRBD1. This CDR3 region has 13 residues. Germline V gene lookup returns CDR1 MNHNS and CDR2 SASEGT. After removal of 5 bases from V and 15 bases from J, the junction contained 11 bases not matched to a gene. Here the CDR3 reads CASSKPGQGRMFF. CDR3 nucleotides: TGTGCCAGCAGTAAACCGGGACAGGGTAGAATGTTCTTC.

This chain uses TRBV6-6 with TRBJ1-3; a possible D gene is TRBD1 (5 bases). CDR1 MNHNY and CDR2 SVGAGI come from the germline V gene (reference sequence). The V and J ends lost 7 bases and 0 bases respectively, with 13 bases between them. The CDR3 totals 15 residues. The CDR3 protein is CASIRGSRSGNTIYF. CDR3 coding DNA: TGTGCCAGCATAAGGGGCTCCCGCTCTGGAAACACCATATATTTT.

The chain combines TRBV11-3 with TRBJ2-2; D is undetermined. Per germline, CDR1 SGHNT and CDR2 YENEEA. CDR3 length equals 14 residues. Trimming shortened V by 8 bases and J by 6 bases, and 16 bases separated the two germline ends. This CDR3 is CASGNEAFSGELFF. The CDR3 coding sequence is TGTGCCAGCGGCAACGAGGCTTTCTCCGGGGAGCTGTTTTTT.

The chain carries TRBV15 and TRBJ2-5; D is uncertain. The CDR3 contains 15 residues. The V and J ends lost 0 bases and 2 bases respectively, with 10 bases between them. Per germline, CDR1 LNHNV and CDR2 YYDKDF (reference sequence). The CDR3 loop is CATSRDPQAQETQYF. CDR3 sequence (DNA): TGTGCCACCAGCAGAGATCCGCAGGCGCAAGAGACCCAGTACTTC.

The J gene is TRBJ2-1, the V gene TRBV11-2; D is uncertain. Trimming shortened V by 5 bases and J by 10 bases, and 24 bases separated the two germline ends. CDR3 length: 16 amino acids. Germline CDR1 reads SGHAT; CDR2 reads FQNNGV. The DNA for the CDR3 is TGTGCCAGCAGCCCCCCAATAGCCGTAACGTCGAGGGAGCAGTTCTTC. Translating gives CASSPPIAVTSREQFF. The full variable domain, in which reference TRBV11-2 and TRBJ2-1 provide the parts outside the CDR3, is EAGVAQSPRYKIIEKRQSVAFWCNPISGHATLYWYQQILGQGPKLLIQFQNNGVVDDSQLPKDRFSAERLKGVDSTLKIQPAKLEDSAVYLCASSPPIAVTSREQFFGPGTRLTVL.

The rearrangement uses TRBV6-5 and TRBJ2-7, with D maybe TRBD2 (5 bases). The CDR3 runs to 15 residues. Germline CDR1 and CDR2: MNHEY and SVGAGI. Trimming cost V 4 bases and J 6 bases, with 19 bases left between them. The CDR3 is CASSSWGVGFSEQYF. The CDR3 nucleotides read TGTGCCAGCAGTTCCTGGGGAGTGGGATTCTCCGAGCAGTACTTC.

The gene calls are TRBV6-6 and TRBJ1-1; D is unresolved. Germline V CDR1 and CDR2: MNHNY, SVGAGI (reference sequence). With 6 bases removed from V and 7 bases from J, the gap between germline ends came to 9 bases. The CDR3 is 11 amino acids. In nucleotides, the CDR3 is TGTGCCAGCAGGGGATATAGTGAAGCTTTCTTT. This codes for CASRGYSEAFF.

The V gene is TRBV9, the J gene TRBJ2-7; 9 positions match TRBD2. Germline trimming cut 4 bases from V and 5 bases from J; bases unmatched to any gene: 7. Looked up from germline, CDR1 is SGDLS and CDR2 is YYNGEE. The CDR3 sequence is 14 residues long. The CDR3 sequence: CASSLGLAVDEQYF. CDR3 nucleotides: TGTGCCAGCAGCTTGGGACTAGCTGTCGACGAGCAGTACTTC.

J is TRBJ2-2 and V is TRBV5-4, with 8 bases lining up with TRBD2. The CDR3 is 16 amino acids. Germline CDR1 SGHNT, CDR2 YYREEE (reference sequence). The ends lost 4 bases at V and 0 bases at J; junction bases unmatched: 5. CDR3 region: CASSRAGGANTGELFF. CDR3 in DNA: TGTGCCAGCAGCCGCGCGGGGGGCGCGAACACCGGGGAGCTGTTTTTT.

This rearrangement joins TRBV11-3 to TRBJ1-1; 8 nucleotides align to TRBD1. The V gene's germline CDR1 is SGHNT and CDR2 YENEEA. CDR3 length: 15 amino acids. Unmatched junction bases numbered 8, after V lost 8 bases and J lost 0 bases. The CDR3 here is CASGQGNIMNTEAFF. The CDR3 region has the DNA TGTGCCAGCGGACAGGGCAACATTATGAACACTGAAGCTTTCTTT.

V is TRBV10-3 and J is TRBJ2-2; 10 bases are shared with TRBD1. This CDR3 has 16 amino acids. Germline V lookup: CDR1 ENHRY, CDR2 SYGVKD. After removal of 4 bases from V and 4 bases from J, the junction contained 6 bases not matched to a gene. The CDR3 coding sequence is TGTGCCATCAGTGTGTCGGGACAGGGGACCACCGGGGAGCTGTTTTTT. Its translation: CAISVSGQGTTGELFF.

With regard to this clone: The CDR3 carries no conserved terminal phenylalanine or tryptophan, so it likely arises from a read error. V gene TRBV7-8 combines with J gene TRBJ2-7; 8 bases agree with TRBD2. The CDR3 length is 14 residues. V trimming: 3 bases; J trimming: 2 bases; junction bases outside the gene matches: 3. The germline gives CDR1 SGHVS, CDR2 FQNEAQ. The CDR3 spells CASSFKLAAYEQYL. The CDR3 region has the DNA TGTGCCAGCAGCTTTAAACTAGCGGCCTACGAGCAGTACCTC.

The chain carries TRBV7-8 and TRBJ1-2; 7 bases align to TRBD1. The germline gives CDR1 SGHVS, CDR2 FQNEAQ. This CDR3 is 13 amino acids long. Trimming took 4 bases from V and 8 from J; bases not matched to a gene: 7. CDR3 loop: CASSSDRVYGYTF. As DNA, the CDR3 is TGTGCCAGCAGCTCAGACAGGGTTTACGGCTACACCTTC. The complete variable domain, with remaining parts taken from reference TRBV7-8 and TRBJ1-2, reads GAGVSQSPRYKVAKRGQDVALRCDPISGHVSLFWYQQALGQGPEFLTYFQNEAQLDKSGLPSDRFFAERPEGSVSTLKIQRTQQEDSAVYLCASSSDRVYGYTFGSGTRLTVV.

This chain connects TRBV27 to TRBJ1-4; unclear D gene. The CDR3 covers 15 residues. Per the germline V gene, CDR1 is MNHEY and CDR2 is SMNVEV (reference sequence). Trimming cost V 6 bases and J 5 bases, with 16 bases left between them. The chain's CDR3 is CASSLEFGVNEKLFF. As DNA, the CDR3 is TGTGCCAGCAGCCTCGAGTTTGGGGTGAATGAAAAACTGTTTTTT. Drawing the rest from reference TRBV27 and TRBJ1-4, the complete variable domain is EAQVTQNPRYLITVTGKKLTVTCSQNMNHEYMSWYRQDPGLGLRQIYYSMNVEVTDKGDVPEGYKVSRKEKRNFPLILESPSPNQTSLYFCASSLEFGVNEKLFFGSGTQLSVL.

V is TRBV4-2 and J is TRBJ2-1, with 10 nucleotides matching TRBD2. J was trimmed by 4 bases and V by 1 base; bases with no gene match: 1. The CDR3 spans 15 residues. Looked up from germline, CDR1 is LGHNA and CDR2 is YNFKEQ. In DNA, the CDR3 is TGTGCCAGCAGCCAAGGGACTAGCGGTTACAATGAGCAGTTCTTC. Its translation: CASSQGTSGYNEQFF.

This clone was found once. The V and J genes are TRBV30 and TRBJ1-3; D call uncertain. Germline V lookup: CDR1 GTSNPN, CDR2 SVGIG (reference sequence). V lost 5 bases and J lost 0, with 17 bases in between. CDR3 length: 16 residues. In nucleotides, the CDR3 is TGTGCCTGGGGGATAACGGGCAGCCACTCTGGAAACACCATATATTTT. Translation: CAWGITGSHSGNTIYF.

The CDR3 spells CASSPRTSGGTSYEQYF. The CDR3, as DNA: TGTGCCAGCTCACCAAGGACTAGCGGGGGAACCTCCTACGAGCAGTACTTC. The J gene is TRBJ2-7, the V gene TRBV18; 13 nucleotides align to TRBD2. The junction had 4 bases not matched to a gene; V was cut back by 2 bases and J by 0 bases. The CDR3 extends over 17 amino acids. Germline V gene data show CDR1 as KGHSH and CDR2 as LQKENI.

The chain links TRBV6-1 to TRBJ1-6; D is perhaps TRBD1 (5 bases). This CDR3 comprises 13 residues. V was clipped by 7 bases and J by 8 bases, with 12 bases between them. In germline, CDR1 is MNHNS, CDR2 SASEGT. The CDR3 protein is CASISGSDSPLHF. Here the CDR3 DNA reads TGTGCCAGCATATCAGGGTCAGATTCACCCCTCCACTTT.

This chain joins TRBV18 and TRBJ1-2; D is undetermined. The CDR3 loop spans 15 amino acids. The V end was cut by 6 bases, the J end by 0 bases, with 14 bases between. Germline CDR1 reads KGHSH; CDR2 reads LQKENI. CDR3 residues: CASSPATLANYGYTF. Here the CDR3 DNA reads TGTGCCAGCTCTCCGGCTACCCTAGCTAACTATGGCTACACCTTC.

The chain couples TRBV19 to TRBJ1-5, with no clear D. CDR3 length: 17 residues. CDR1 is LNHDA and CDR2 is SQIVND in the germline V gene (reference sequence). V lost 3 bases to trimming and J lost 11 bases, with 26 bases between them. The CDR3 protein is CASSMMDFAPIASAQHF. CDR3 in DNA: TGTGCCAGTAGTATGATGGATTTTGCCCCGATAGCCTCGGCCCAGCATTTT.

V is TRBV29-1 and J is TRBJ2-7; the D is unclear. Germline V CDR1 and CDR2: SQVTM, ANQGSEA. V lost 5 bases and J 3 bases, leaving 2 bases between the germline ends. This CDR3 spans 9 amino acids. CDR3 DNA sequence: TGCAGCGTTCACTACGAGCAGTACTTC. Its translation: CSVHYEQYF.

The gene calls are TRBV30 and TRBJ1-5, with D perhaps matching TRBD1 (6 bases). Germline-derived CDR1 and CDR2 are GTSNPN and SVGIG (reference sequence). V was shortened by 1 base and J by 6 bases, with 10 bases between the two germline ends. The CDR3 extends over 13 amino acids. The CDR3 DNA follows: TGTGCCTGGAGTGAACAGGGAGGTCAGCCCCAGCATTTT. This gives the protein CAWSEQGGQPQHF. The full variable domain, completed using reference TRBV30 and TRBJ1-5, is SQTIHQWPATLVQPVGSPLSLECTVEGTSNPNLYWYRQAAGRGLQLLFYSVGIGQISSEVPQNLSASRPQDRQFILSSKKLLLSDSGFYLCAWSEQGGQPQHFGDGTRLSIL.

V gene TRBV6-5 combines with J gene TRBJ1-3; D is uncertain. Germline CDR1 MNHEY, CDR2 SVGAGI. Between the trimmed V and J ends, which lost 7 bases and 0 bases, there was a span of 13 bases. The CDR3 covers 15 residues. This CDR3 reads CASIPAYSSGNTIYF. The CDR3 DNA is TGTGCCAGCATTCCTGCTTATAGCTCTGGAAACACCATATATTTT.

This clone appeared a single time. The V and J genes are TRBV18 and TRBJ1-4; 9 bases line up with TRBD1. There are 15 residues in the CDR3. CDR1 KGHSH and CDR2 LQKENI come from the germline V gene. Germline trimming cut 4 bases from V and 3 bases from J; bases unmatched to any gene: 3. The CDR3 sequence is CASSLTGGPNEKLFF. Here the CDR3 DNA reads TGTGCCAGCTCACTCACAGGGGGCCCTAATGAAAAACTGTTTTTT.

J is TRBJ2-3 and V is TRBV5-4; perhaps TRBD2 as D (6 bases). The germline V and J ends were trimmed by 2 bases and 4 bases, with 14 bases remaining between them. This CDR3 is 15 amino acids long. Germline V CDR1 and CDR2: SGHNT, YYREEE (reference sequence). CDR3 nucleotides: TGTGCCAGCAGCTTACCGGGGAGGAGGCCAGATACGCAGTATTTT. Its protein is CASSLPGRRPDTQYF.

The chain joins TRBV2 to TRBJ2-5; D assignment may be TRBD1 or TRBD2 (5 bases each). V shed 4 bases and J shed 9 bases, with 15 bases lying between them. Germline CDR1 and CDR2: SNHLY and FYNNEI. This CDR3 contains 13 residues. The CDR3 DNA reads TGTGCCAGCAGTGGTCGGGGCCCCGGGGCCCAGTACTTC. Protein product: CASSGRGPGAQYF.

This rearrangement joins TRBV18 to TRBJ1-2, with D tentatively TRBD1 (5 bases). V lost 2 bases to trimming and J lost 4 bases, with 14 bases between them. The CDR3 covers 15 residues. The germline gives CDR1 KGHSH, CDR2 LQKENI. CDR3 sequence (DNA): TGTGCCAGCTCACCAGGGCAGGGCCCTGTCTATGGCTACACCTTC. Protein product: CASSPGQGPVYGYTF.

V is TRBV5-6 and J is TRBJ2-3; D is possibly TRBD1 or TRBD2 (6 bases each). The germline V and J ends were trimmed by 4 bases and 2 bases, with 17 bases remaining between them. Germline lookup yields CDR1 SGHDT and CDR2 YYEEEE. This CDR3 region has 16 residues. For the CDR3, the DNA is TGTGCCAGCAGCCCGGAGGGGGTGTTTTACACAGATACGCAGTATTTT. This codes for CASSPEGVFYTDTQYF. Filled out from reference TRBV5-6 and TRBJ2-3, the complete variable domain reads DAGVTQSPTHLIKTRGQQVTLRCSPKSGHDTVSWYQQALGQGPQFIFQYYEEEERQRGNFPDRFSGHQFPNYSSELNVNALLLGDSALYLCASSPEGVFYTDTQYFGPGTRLTVL.